This TCR beta chain was recorded in a study of blood T cells in healthy people across ages (dated by TCRdb to between 2014 and 2017). For context, the study as a whole: In model experiments, template switching captured about one uniquely barcoded TCR beta cDNA molecule for every two T cells. To track age-related changes in TCR beta repertoire diversity, the study relied on deep sequencing normalized with unique cDNA molecular identifiers. Four age groups were formed from the donors: young (average 16 years), middle-aged (less than 40), aged (around 62) and long-lived (around 82). To avoid experimental bias, donors of different ages were distributed randomly across sequencing lanes. For two donors (one aged 18 to 29 and one aged 80 or older), the study analyzed two additional independent replicas of 1 million unique cDNA reads from the same blood draw.

The donors were roughly 38 Caucasian individuals from Russia, aged roughly 6 to 100 years, who were systemically healthy. About 10 milliliters of peripheral blood were collected from each donor into EDTA-treated Vacutainer tubes. Ficoll-Paque density-gradient centrifugation was used to isolate PBMCs, with at least 7 million obtained per sample. Total RNA, at least 5 micrograms per sample, was extracted from PBMCs with Trizol reagent. For every donor, flow cytometry on a PBMC aliquot measured the percentage of naive CD45RAhigh/CD27high T cells. Counted from cysteine to phenylalanine, this CDR3 has 14 amino acids. Of all the DNA, just the CDR3 is kept, 42 bases in frame from base 1. CDR1 and CDR2 were assigned from the germline V gene as SGHTA and FQGNSA. The study at large found these results: A strong correlation was found between observed TCR beta diversity and the percentage of naive T cells measured by flow cytometry. Bulk unsorted PBMC profiling prevented conclusive comparison of naive and antigen-experienced compartments. Observed TCR beta diversity per million T cells fell roughly linearly with age, and a significant reduction was already apparent by age about 36. Estimates of total diversity from one million sequenced T cells were regarded as lower bounds and underestimates. Compared with the aged group, the long-lived group had more naive CD4+ T cells, fewer expanded clones and increased TCR diversity, a pattern suggesting age selection. The CMV infection status of donors was not known, potentially confounding age-related changes in expanded clonotypes.

Note on this clonotype: What antigen it recognizes has not been identified. At one end, the junction sequence differs from germline, possibly due to a read error.

Libraries came from 5' RACE. Sequenced using an Illumina HiSeq 2500. A second PCR of roughly 7 to 12 cycles was run with a J-beta primer mix and a sample-barcoded 5' primer. A unique molecular identifier was introduced onto each TCR beta cDNA molecule by a template-switch 5' adaptor carrying 12 random nucleotides. Each sample yielded at least 2.5 million CDR3-containing paired-end reads. All of the RNA was converted into first-strand cDNA using the Mint cDNA synthesis kit, with a TRBC-specific oligonucleotide serving as the primer. After uracil-DNA glycosylase treatment, a first 18-cycle PCR used universal primers M1SS and BC2_uni_R on all cDNA. The authors processed their data as follows. For normalization, 1 million high-quality reads, each with a distinct molecular identifier, were randomly selected from each sample. Instead of being binned into consensus sequences, reads with shared molecular identifiers were discarded. MiTCR, with a Q25 quality threshold and the strictest error-elimination algorithm, was used for CDR3 identification, clonotype clustering and error correction. A nonparametric unseen species model with Euler transformation was used to estimate lower-bound total TCR beta diversity. TCRdb handled the public reads itself, with Q25 trimming in fastp and clone calling in MiXCR, and kept productive beta chains. Every distinct CDR3 protein forms one entry, paired with its most common genes and DNA. TCRdb, rather than the study authors, made the V and J calls. The sample has hundreds of thousands of distinct CDR3 sequences on record, about 30% of them singletons. The top ten constitute 15% to 19% of the sample.

Specimen: blood. The sequence was obtained from an elderly woman in good health. Recombination joined TRBV7-2 with TRBJ1-3; the D gene cannot be named for sure. Here is the DNA: TGTGCCAGCAGCTTAGAGGACTCTGGAAACGCCATATATTTT. Its translation reads: CASSLEDSGNAIYF. With the rest looked up from the reference TRBV7-2 and TRBJ1-3 genes rather than sequenced, the full variable domain is GAGVSQSPSNKVTEKGKDVELRCDPISGHTALYWYRQSLGQGLEFLIYFQGNSAPDKSGLPSDRFSAERTGGSVSTLTIQRTQQEDSAVYLCASSLEDSGNAIYFGEGSWLTVV.